The 7 T cell receptor beta chains listed next were all sequenced from one sample in a study of T cell responses to AZD1222 COVID-19 vaccine. Using immunoSEQ multiplex PCR, the repertoire was profiled, and TCRdb retains in-frame clones only, with some absent. Of 120,000 or so clones in the sample, 88% were seen once. Sample: peripheral blood, taken on day 0 of AZD1222 vaccination. The receptors derive from an adult in good health.

The genes are TRBV6-5 and TRBJ2-1; 8 positions match TRBD2. The CDR3 totals 15 residues. V lost 6 bases and J lost 5; bases outside the gene matches: 9. Germline loops: CDR1 MNHEY, CDR2 SVGAGI. The CDR3 protein is CASSLTSGLNNEQFF. CDR3 DNA sequence: TGTGCCAGCAGCCTTACTAGCGGACTTAACAATGAGCAGTTCTTC.

The genes are TRBV6-4 and TRBJ1-2; the D gene is possibly TRBD1 (6 bases). Germline CDR1 and CDR2: MRHNA and SNTAGT. V was clipped by 5 bases and J by 2 bases, with 9 bases between them. CDR3 length: 13 amino acids. CDR3 in amino acids: CASSMDRNYGYTF. The CDR3 bases are TGTGCCAGCAGTATGGACAGAAACTATGGCTACACCTTC.

The chain carries TRBV15 and TRBJ2-2; TRBD1 agrees at 9 bases. CDR3 length equals 15 residues. Germline V gene data show CDR1 as LNHNV and CDR2 as YYDKDF (reference sequence). Germline trimming cut 5 bases from V and 7 bases from J; bases unmatched to any gene: 8. The CDR3: CATSPRGQGYGELFF. The CDR3 DNA reads TGTGCCACCAGCCCGCGGGGACAGGGATACGGGGAGCTGTTTTTT.

J is TRBJ2-2 and V is TRBV20-1; weak D call: TRBD2 (5 bases). Germline V gene lookup returns CDR1 DFQATT and CDR2 SNEGSKA (reference sequence). Trimming took 5 bases from V and 5 from J, leaving 6 bases between them. The length of the CDR3 is 11 residues. The CDR3 nucleotides are TGCAGTGCTTGGAGGACCGGGGAGCTGTTTTTT. Translation gives CSAWRTGELFF.

V usage is TRBV4-1 and J usage is TRBJ1-5, with D hard to call. The CDR3 runs to 17 residues. CDR1 MGHRA and CDR2 YSYEKL come from the germline V gene. The V gene lost 4 bases and the J gene lost 1 base, with 17 bases spanning the gap. The CDR3 DNA reads as TGCGCCAGCAGCCTAATATGGGTTTTGGGGAGCAATCAGCCCCAGCATTTT. Its protein is CASSLIWVLGSNQPQHF.

J is TRBJ1-2 and V is TRBV6-1; 12 bases fit TRBD1. The CDR3 covers 16 residues. Germline V gene sequence: CDR1 MNHNS, CDR2 SASEGT. V was clipped by 4 bases and J by 7 bases; unmatched bases: 10. DNA for the CDR3: TGTGCCAGCAGTGCGAACCCGGGACAGGGGGCTGTTGGCTACACCTTC. It specifies CASSANPGQGAVGYTF.

The V gene is TRBV6-1, the J gene TRBJ1-4; D uncertain. This CDR3 contains 14 residues. Between the trimmed V and J ends, which lost 0 bases and 8 bases, there was a span of 10 bases. The V gene's germline CDR1 is MNHNS and CDR2 SASEGT. The CDR3 sequence: CASSEAAGPEKLFF. CDR3 DNA sequence: TGTGCCAGCAGTGAAGCCGCAGGCCCGGAAAAACTGTTTTTT.